The entry below describes one T cell receptor (beta chain). Its antigen is still unknown. Clones were read by immunoSEQ multiplex PCR, and TCRdb kept only the in-frame ones, dropping some. The profile shows 150,000 or so clones, more than 75% of them singletons. The CDR3 covers 14 residues. Germline V gene data show CDR1 as SGHNT and CDR2 as YENEEA. Deletions cut 0 bases from V and 8 bases from J, with 11 bases between. This entry comes from a study of T cell responses to AZD1222 COVID-19 vaccine. Study-wide results and caveats: None of the repertoires were sampled until the peak T cell response had passed.

The TCR originated in an adult in good health. This rearrangement joins TRBV11-3 to TRBJ2-1; D is unclear. The sequenced sample was peripheral blood, obtained on day 0 of AZD1222 vaccination. As DNA, the CDR3 is TGTGCCAGCAGCTTAGAGTCAGACCGCGATGAGCAGTTCTTC. Translation gives CASSLESDRDEQFF.